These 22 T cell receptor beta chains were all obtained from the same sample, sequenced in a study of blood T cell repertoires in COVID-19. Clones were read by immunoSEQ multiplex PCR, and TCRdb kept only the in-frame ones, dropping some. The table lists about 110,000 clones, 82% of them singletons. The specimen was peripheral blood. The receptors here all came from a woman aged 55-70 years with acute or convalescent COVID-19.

CDR3 residues: CASSQGARNTGELFF. The CDR3 region has the DNA TGTGCCAGCAGCCAAGGTGCCAGGAACACCGGGGAGCTGTTTTTT. The chain combines TRBV4-2 with TRBJ2-2; no firm D call. The CDR3 contains 15 residues. The V end lost 1 base, the J end lost 1 base, and 7 bases lay between the germline ends. The germline V gene has CDR1 LGHNA and CDR2 YNFKEQ.

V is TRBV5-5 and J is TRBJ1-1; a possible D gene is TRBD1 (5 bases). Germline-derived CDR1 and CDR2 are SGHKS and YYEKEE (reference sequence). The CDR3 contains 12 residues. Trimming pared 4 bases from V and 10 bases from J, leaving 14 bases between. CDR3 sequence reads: CASSPGKRAAFF. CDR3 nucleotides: TGTGCCAGCAGCCCAGGGAAACGAGCAGCTTTCTTT.

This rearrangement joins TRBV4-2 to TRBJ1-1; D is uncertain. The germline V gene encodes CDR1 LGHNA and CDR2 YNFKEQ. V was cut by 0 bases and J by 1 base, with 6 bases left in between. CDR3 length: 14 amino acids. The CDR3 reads CASSQDPGNTEAFF. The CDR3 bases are TGTGCCAGCAGCCAAGATCCAGGGAACACTGAAGCTTTCTTT.

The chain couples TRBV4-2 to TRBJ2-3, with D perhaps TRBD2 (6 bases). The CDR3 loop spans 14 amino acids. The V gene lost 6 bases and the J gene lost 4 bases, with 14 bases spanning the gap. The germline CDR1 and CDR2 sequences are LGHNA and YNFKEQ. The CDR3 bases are TGTGCCAGCAGACCCAGCGGGCGGGCAGATACGCAGTATTTT. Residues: CASRPSGRADTQYF.

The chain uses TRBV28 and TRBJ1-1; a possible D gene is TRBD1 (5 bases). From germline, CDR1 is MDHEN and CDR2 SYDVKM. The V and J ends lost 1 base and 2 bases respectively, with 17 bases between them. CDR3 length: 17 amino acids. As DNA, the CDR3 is TGTGCCAGCAGTTTATCCTTCGGCGTCAGGGCCAACACTGAAGCTTTCTTT. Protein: CASSLSFGVRANTEAFF.

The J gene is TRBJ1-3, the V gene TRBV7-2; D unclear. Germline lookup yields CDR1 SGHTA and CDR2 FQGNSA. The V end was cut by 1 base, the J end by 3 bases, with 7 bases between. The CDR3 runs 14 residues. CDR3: CASSLGSGGNTIYF. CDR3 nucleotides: TGTGCCAGCAGCTTAGGTTCAGGTGGAAACACCATATATTTT.

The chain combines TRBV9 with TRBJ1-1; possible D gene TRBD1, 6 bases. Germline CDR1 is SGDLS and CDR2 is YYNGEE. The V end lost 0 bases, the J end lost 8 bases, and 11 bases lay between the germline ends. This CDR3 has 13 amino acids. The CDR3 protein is CASSVASGVEAFF. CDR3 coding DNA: TGTGCCAGCAGCGTAGCTTCAGGGGTAGAAGCTTTCTTT.

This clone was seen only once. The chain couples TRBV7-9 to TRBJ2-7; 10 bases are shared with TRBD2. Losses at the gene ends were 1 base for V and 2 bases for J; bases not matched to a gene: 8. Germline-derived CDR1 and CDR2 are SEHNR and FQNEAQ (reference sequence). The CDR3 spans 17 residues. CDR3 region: CASSLVLGLARTYEQYF. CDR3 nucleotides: TGTGCCAGCAGCTTAGTCCTGGGACTAGCGAGGACCTACGAGCAGTACTTC.

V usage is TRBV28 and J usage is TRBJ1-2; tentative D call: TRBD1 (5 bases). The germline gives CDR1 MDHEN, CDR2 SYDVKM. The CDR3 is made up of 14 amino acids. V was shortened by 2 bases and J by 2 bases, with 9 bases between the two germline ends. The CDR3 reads CASSLVNRNYGYTF. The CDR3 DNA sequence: TGTGCCAGCAGTTTAGTGAACAGGAACTATGGCTACACCTTC.

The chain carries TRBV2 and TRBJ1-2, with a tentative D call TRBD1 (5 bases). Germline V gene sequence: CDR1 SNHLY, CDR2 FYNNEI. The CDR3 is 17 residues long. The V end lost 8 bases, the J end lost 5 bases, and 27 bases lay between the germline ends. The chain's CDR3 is CASAGEWGSDLTYGYTF. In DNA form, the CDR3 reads TGTGCCAGCGCGGGGGAGTGGGGATCCGACCTTACATATGGCTACACCTTC. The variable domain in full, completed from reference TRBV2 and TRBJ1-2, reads EPEVTQTPSHQVTQMGQEVILRCVPISNHLYFYWYRQILGQKVEFLVSFYNNEISEKSEIFDDQFSVERPDGSNFTLKIRSTKLEDSAMYFCASAGEWGSDLTYGYTFGSGTRLTVV.

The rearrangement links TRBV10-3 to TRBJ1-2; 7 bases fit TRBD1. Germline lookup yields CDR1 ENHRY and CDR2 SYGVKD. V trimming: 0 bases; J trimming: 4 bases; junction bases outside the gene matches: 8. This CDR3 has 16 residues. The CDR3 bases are TGTGCCATCAGTGAGTCAAGCGGCAGGGGGTTCTATGGCTACACCTTC. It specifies CAISESSGRGFYGYTF.

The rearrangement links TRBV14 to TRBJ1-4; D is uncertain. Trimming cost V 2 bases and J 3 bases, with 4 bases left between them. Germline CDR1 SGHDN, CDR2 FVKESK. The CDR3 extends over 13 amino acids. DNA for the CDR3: TGTGCCAGCAGCCAAACAGCTAATGAAAAACTGTTTTTT. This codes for CASSQTANEKLFF.

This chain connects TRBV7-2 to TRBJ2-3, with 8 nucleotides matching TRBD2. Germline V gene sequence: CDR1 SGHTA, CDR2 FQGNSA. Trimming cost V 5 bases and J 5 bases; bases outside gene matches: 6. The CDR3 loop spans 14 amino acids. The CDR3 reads CASSRLLAVDTQYF. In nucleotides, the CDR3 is TGTGCCAGCAGCCGTCTACTAGCGGTAGATACGCAGTATTTT.

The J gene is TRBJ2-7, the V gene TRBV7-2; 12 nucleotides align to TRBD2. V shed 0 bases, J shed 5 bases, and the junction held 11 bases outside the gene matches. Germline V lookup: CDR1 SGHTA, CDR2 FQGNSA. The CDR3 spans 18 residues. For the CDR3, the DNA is TGTGCCAGCAGCTTAGCGGTGTGGGCTAGCGGGGGGGCCAACGAGCAGTACTTC. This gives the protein CASSLAVWASGGANEQYF.

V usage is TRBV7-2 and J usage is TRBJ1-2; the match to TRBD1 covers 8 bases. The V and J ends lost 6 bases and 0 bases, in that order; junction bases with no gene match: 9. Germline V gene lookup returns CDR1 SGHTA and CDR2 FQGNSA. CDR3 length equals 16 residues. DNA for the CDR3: TGTGCCAGCAGGCCAAGGACAGGGCTTGCTAACTATGGCTACACCTTC. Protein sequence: CASRPRTGLANYGYTF.

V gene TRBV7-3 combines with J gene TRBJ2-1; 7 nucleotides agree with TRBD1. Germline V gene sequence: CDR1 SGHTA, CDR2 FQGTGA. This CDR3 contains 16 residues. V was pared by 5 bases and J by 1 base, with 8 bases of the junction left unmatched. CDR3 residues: CASSALPQGSYNEQFF. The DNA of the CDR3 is TGTGCCAGCAGCGCTCTACCACAGGGGTCCTACAATGAGCAGTTCTTC. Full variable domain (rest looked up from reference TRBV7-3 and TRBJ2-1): GAGVSQTPSNKVTEKGKYVELRCDPISGHTALYWYRQSLGQGPEFLIYFQGTGAADDSGLPNDRFFAVRPEGSVSTLKIQRTERGDSAVYLCASSALPQGSYNEQFFGPGTRLTVL.

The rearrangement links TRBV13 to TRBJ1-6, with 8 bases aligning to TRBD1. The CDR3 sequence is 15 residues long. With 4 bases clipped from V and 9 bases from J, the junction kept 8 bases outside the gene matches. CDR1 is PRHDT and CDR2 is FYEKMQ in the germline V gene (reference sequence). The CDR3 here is CASSSRTGQSSPLHF. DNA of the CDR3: TGTGCCAGCAGCTCCCGGACAGGGCAGAGTTCACCCCTCCACTTT.

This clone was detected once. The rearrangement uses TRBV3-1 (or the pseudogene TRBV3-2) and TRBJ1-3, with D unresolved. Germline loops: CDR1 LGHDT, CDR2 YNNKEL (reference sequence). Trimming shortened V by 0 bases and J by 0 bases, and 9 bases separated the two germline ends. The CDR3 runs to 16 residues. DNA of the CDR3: TGTGCCAGCAGCCAAGACCGCCAGGTCTCTGGAAACACCATATATTTT. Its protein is CASSQDRQVSGNTIYF.

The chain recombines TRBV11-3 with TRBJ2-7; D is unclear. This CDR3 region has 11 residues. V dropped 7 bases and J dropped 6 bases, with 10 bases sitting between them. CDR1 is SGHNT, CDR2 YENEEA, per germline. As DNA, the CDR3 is TGTGCCAGCAAAGGAAGAGGCGAGCAGTACTTC. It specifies CASKGRGEQYF.

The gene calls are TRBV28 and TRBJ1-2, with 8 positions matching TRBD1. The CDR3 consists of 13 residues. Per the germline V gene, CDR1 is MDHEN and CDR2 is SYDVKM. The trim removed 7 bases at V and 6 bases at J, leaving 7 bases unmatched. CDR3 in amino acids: CASTLTGDNGYTF. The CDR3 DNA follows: TGTGCCAGCACCTTGACAGGGGATAATGGCTACACCTTC.

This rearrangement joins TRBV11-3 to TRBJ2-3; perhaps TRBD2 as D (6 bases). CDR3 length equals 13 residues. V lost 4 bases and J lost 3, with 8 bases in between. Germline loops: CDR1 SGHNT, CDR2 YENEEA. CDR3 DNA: TGTGCCAGCAGCTCGGGACTTACAGATACGCAGTATTTT. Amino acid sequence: CASSSGLTDTQYF.

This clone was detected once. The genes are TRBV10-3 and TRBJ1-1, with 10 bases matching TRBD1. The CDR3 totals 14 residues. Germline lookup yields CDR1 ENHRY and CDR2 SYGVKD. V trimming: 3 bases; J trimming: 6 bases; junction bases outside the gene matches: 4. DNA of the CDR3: TGTGCCATCAGTGACGGGACAGGGGTCGCTGAAGCTTTCTTT. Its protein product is CAISDGTGVAEAFF.